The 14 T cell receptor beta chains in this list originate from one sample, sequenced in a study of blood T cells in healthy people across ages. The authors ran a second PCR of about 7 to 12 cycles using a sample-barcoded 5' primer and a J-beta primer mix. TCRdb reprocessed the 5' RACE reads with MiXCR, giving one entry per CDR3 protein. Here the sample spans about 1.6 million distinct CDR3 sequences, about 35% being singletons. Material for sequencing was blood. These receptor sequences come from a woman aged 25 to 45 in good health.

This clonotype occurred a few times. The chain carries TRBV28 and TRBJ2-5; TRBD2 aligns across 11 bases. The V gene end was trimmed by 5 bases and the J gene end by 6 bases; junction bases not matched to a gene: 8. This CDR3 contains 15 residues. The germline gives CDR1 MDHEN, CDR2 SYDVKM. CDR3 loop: CASSALSSGRQTQYF. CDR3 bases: TGTGCCAGCAGTGCCCTCTCTAGCGGGAGGCAGACCCAGTACTTC.

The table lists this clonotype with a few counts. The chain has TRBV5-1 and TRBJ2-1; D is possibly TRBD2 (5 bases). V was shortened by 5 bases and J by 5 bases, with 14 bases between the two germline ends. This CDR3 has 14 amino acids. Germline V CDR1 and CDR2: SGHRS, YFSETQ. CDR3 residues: CASRLAGEDNEQFF. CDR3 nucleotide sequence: TGCGCCAGCAGGCTGGCGGGTGAGGACAATGAGCAGTTCTTC.

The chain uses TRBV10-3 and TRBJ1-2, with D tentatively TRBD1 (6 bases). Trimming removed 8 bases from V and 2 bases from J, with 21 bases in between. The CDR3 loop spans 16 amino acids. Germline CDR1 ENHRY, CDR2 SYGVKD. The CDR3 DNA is TGTGCCATCGTAGGGCAGGGGAGTGGGGGCAACTATGGCTACACCTTC. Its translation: CAIVGQGSGGNYGYTF.

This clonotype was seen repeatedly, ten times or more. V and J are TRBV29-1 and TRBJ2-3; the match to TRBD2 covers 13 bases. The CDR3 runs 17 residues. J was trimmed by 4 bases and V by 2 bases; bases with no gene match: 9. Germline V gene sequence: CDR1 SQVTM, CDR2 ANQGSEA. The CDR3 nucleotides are TGCAGCGTTGAACCCAGGACTAGCGGGAGTATTGCAGATACGCAGTATTTT. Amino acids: CSVEPRTSGSIADTQYF.

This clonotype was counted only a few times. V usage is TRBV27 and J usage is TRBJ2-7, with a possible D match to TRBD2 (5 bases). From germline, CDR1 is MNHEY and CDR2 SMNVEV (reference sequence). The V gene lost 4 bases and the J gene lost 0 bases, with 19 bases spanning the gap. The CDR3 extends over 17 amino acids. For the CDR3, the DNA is TGTGCCAGCAGTTCCCTGGTGTTCGACGGGGACTCCTACGAGCAGTACTTC. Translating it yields CASSSLVFDGDSYEQYF.

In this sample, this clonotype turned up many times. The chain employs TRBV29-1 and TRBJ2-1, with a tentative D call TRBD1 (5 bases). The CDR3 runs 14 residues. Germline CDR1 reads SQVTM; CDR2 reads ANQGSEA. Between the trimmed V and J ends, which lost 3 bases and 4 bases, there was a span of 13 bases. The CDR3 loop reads CSVEGGAGYNEQFF. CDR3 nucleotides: TGCAGCGTTGAGGGTGGGGCAGGGTACAATGAGCAGTTCTTC.

The CDR3 reads CASQRVGRAQYF. The CDR3 nucleotides are TGTGCCAGCCAAAGGGTGGGGCGGGCCCAGTACTTC. The J gene is TRBJ2-5, the V gene TRBV7-9; D may match TRBD1 or TRBD2 (5 bases each). Deletions cut 8 bases from V and 9 bases from J, with 16 bases between. CDR1 is SEHNR, CDR2 FQNEAQ, per germline (reference sequence). The CDR3 is 12 amino acids.

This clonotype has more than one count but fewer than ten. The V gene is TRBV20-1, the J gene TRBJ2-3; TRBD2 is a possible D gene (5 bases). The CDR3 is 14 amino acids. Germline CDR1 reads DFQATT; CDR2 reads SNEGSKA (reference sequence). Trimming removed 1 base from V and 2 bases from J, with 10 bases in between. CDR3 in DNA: TGCAGTGCTAGAGTGGCTAGCTTCACAGATACGCAGTATTTT. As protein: CSARVASFTDTQYF.

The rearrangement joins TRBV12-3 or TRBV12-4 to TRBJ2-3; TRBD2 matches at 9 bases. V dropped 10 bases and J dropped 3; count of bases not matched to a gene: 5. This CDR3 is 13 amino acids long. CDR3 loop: CANTRGGTDTQYF. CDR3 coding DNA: TGTGCCAACACGCGGGGGGGAACAGATACGCAGTATTTT.

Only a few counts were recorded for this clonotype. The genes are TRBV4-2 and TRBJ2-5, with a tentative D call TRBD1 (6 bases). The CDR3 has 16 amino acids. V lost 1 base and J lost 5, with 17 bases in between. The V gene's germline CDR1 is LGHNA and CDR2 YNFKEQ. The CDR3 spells CASSQAIQGSRETQYF. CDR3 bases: TGTGCCAGCAGCCAAGCCATACAGGGATCTCGGGAGACCCAGTACTTC.

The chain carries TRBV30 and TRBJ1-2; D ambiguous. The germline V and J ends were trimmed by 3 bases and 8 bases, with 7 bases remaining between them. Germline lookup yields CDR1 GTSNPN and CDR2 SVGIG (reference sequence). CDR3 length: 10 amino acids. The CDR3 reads CAWSRVGYTF. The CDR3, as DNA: TGTGCCTGGAGCCGGGTAGGCTACACCTTC.

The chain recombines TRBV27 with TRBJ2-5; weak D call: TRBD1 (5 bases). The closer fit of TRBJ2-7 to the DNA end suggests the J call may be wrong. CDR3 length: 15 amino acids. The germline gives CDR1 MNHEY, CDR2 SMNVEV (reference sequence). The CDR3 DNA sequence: TGTGCCAGCAGGGGATACTCCAGGGAAGAGTACGAGCAGTACTTC. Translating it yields CASRGYSREEYEQYF.

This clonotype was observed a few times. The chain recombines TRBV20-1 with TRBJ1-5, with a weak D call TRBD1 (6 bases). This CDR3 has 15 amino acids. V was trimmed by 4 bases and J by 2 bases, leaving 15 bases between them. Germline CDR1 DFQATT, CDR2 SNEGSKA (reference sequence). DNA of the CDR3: TGCAGTGCTATCCTCCGGGGGGGCGGCAATCAGCCCCAGCATTTT. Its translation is CSAILRGGGNQPQHF.

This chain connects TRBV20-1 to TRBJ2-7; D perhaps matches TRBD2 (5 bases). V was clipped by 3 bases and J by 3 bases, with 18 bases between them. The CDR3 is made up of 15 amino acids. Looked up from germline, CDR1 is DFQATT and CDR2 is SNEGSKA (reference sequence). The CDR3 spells CSASPRLLASYEQYF. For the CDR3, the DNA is TGCAGTGCTAGTCCCCGGTTGTTAGCGAGCTACGAGCAGTACTTC.